Shown below are 25 T cell receptor beta chains from a single sample sequenced in a study of control samples from healthy donors and cancer patients (TCRdb year 2020). Library preparation used the immunoSEQ multiplex PCR assay. TCRdb's version of the immuneACCESS table is confined to in-frame rearrangements and falls short of the full clone set. An unresolved V gene accounts for under half of the shortfall where checked; the remainder is of unknown origin. The sample includes some 140,000 clones, with 80% to 95% observed a single time. The ten most abundant clones make up approximately 11% of the sample. The sample comprised blood. The receptors were gathered from a man aged 25 to 45 in good health.

A few counts support this clone. The chain uses TRBV11-2 and TRBJ2-1, with unresolved D. There are 17 residues in the CDR3. From germline, CDR1 is SGHAT and CDR2 FQNNGV. The V and J ends lost 2 bases and 0 bases respectively, with 14 bases between them. CDR3 region: CASSLFPASSSYNEQFF. DNA for the CDR3: TGTGCCAGCAGCTTATTCCCCGCTTCCAGCTCCTACAATGAGCAGTTCTTC.

This sequence joins TRBV28 and TRBJ1-1; the D gene is possibly TRBD1 (5 bases). Per the germline V gene, CDR1 is MDHEN and CDR2 is SYDVKM. V dropped 2 bases and J dropped 4 bases, with 17 bases sitting between them. The CDR3 loop spans 16 amino acids. The CDR3 DNA reads as TGTGCCAGCAGTTTAACTCGAGGGGTGGTGGGCACTGAAGCTTTCTTT. Translating gives CASSLTRGVVGTEAFF.

This chain joins TRBV5-1 and TRBJ2-1; D gene ambiguous. CDR1 and CDR2 (germline): SGHRS, YFSETQ. The V and J ends lost 5 bases and 0 bases respectively, with 12 bases between them. The CDR3 contains 15 residues. The CDR3 sequence is CASSRDTGSYNEQFF. CDR3 nucleotides: TGCGCCAGCAGTCGAGATACTGGCTCCTACAATGAGCAGTTCTTC.

This clone was counted a single time. This chain links TRBV18 with TRBJ2-7; 10 bases line up with TRBD1. The CDR3 length is 15 residues. Germline values: CDR1 KGHSH, CDR2 LQKENI. V shed 4 bases, J shed 2 bases, and the junction held 5 bases outside the gene matches. The DNA of the CDR3 is TGTGCCAGCTCACACCGGGACAGGGGAACCTACGAGCAGTACTTC. This codes for CASSHRDRGTYEQYF.

V is TRBV5-5 and J is TRBJ1-3, with 8 bases aligning to TRBD1. The J segment lost 3 bases and the V segment lost 4 bases, leaving 9 bases of the junction unmatched. The CDR3 sequence is 16 residues long. Germline V CDR1 and CDR2: SGHKS, YYEKEE (reference sequence). The CDR3 spells CASSVEQGGFGNTIYF. The DNA of the CDR3 is TGTGCCAGCAGCGTGGAACAGGGGGGTTTTGGAAACACCATATATTTT.

As regards this clone: This same CDR3 is encoded by further DNA sequences in the sample. The V and J genes are TRBV28 and TRBJ2-7; the D is unclear. Trimming took off 2 bases at V and 3 bases at J, with 5 bases between the two ends. CDR3 length: 12 amino acids. The germline V gene has CDR1 MDHEN and CDR2 SYDVKM. CDR3: CASSLKNYEQYF. CDR3 bases: TGTGCCAGCAGTTTAAAGAACTACGAGCAGTACTTC.

The CDR3 sequence: CASSFGARSPDRAWGEAFF. DNA of the CDR3: TGTGCCAGCAGTTTTGGGGCTCGGTCCCCGGACAGGGCGTGGGGTGAAGCTTTCTTT. The J gene is TRBJ1-1, the V gene TRBV28; 8 nucleotides match TRBD1. CDR3 length: 19 residues. V shed 3 bases, J shed 7 bases, and the junction held 22 bases outside the gene matches. Germline CDR1 and CDR2: MDHEN and SYDVKM.

The chain joins TRBV4-3 to TRBJ2-7, with 9 bases fitting TRBD2. Germline CDR1 and CDR2: LGHNA and YSLEER. The V and J ends lost 2 bases and 3 bases, in that order; junction bases with no gene match: 5. CDR3 length equals 15 residues. CDR3 coding DNA: TGCGCCAGCAGCCAATCGGGGACTAGCAGCTACGAGCAGTACTTC. Translation: CASSQSGTSSYEQYF.

The genes are TRBV28 and TRBJ1-3, with D hard to call. The CDR3 runs 11 residues. Germline loops: CDR1 MDHEN, CDR2 SYDVKM. CDR3 DNA sequence: TGTGCAGGTCGAGGGGGAAACACCATATATTTT. This encodes CAGRGGNTIYF.

J is TRBJ2-1 and V is TRBV2, with a weak D call TRBD1 (6 bases). Germline V CDR1 and CDR2: SNHLY, FYNNEI. The V gene lost 6 bases and the J gene lost 8 bases, with 20 bases spanning the gap. The CDR3 spans 15 residues. Here the CDR3 reads CASRTGSTGYDEQFF. DNA for the CDR3: TGTGCCAGCAGGACAGGCTCAACCGGATACGATGAGCAGTTCTTC.

The chain employs TRBV7-9 and TRBJ2-1; 11 bases agree with TRBD2. This CDR3 has 18 amino acids. The germline gives CDR1 SEHNR, CDR2 FQNEAQ (reference sequence). Trimming removed 0 bases from V and 5 bases from J; junction bases left unmatched: 9. CDR3 amino acids: CASSLAVASGRNHNEQFF. The CDR3 nucleotides are TGTGCCAGCAGCTTAGCCGTCGCTAGCGGGAGGAATCACAATGAGCAGTTCTTC.

The chain employs TRBV18 and TRBJ1-5; D is perhaps TRBD1 (5 bases). The CDR3 extends over 13 amino acids. Germline loops: CDR1 KGHSH, CDR2 LQKENI. The V and J ends lost 5 bases and 6 bases respectively, with 11 bases between them. The CDR3 DNA follows: TGTGCCAGCTCAATAGGGACGCTTCAGCCCCAGCATTTT. Protein: CASSIGTLQPQHF.

The rearrangement joins TRBV6-4 to TRBJ1-2, with D possibly TRBD1 on 6 matching bases. V was shortened by 0 bases and J by 8 bases, with 19 bases between the two germline ends. The CDR3 is made up of 16 amino acids. In germline, CDR1 is MRHNA, CDR2 SNTAGT. This CDR3 reads CASSDSRGHGVDGYTF. In DNA, the CDR3 is TGTGCCAGCAGTGACTCGAGGGGACACGGGGTTGACGGCTACACCTTC.

The genes are TRBV30 and TRBJ2-2; TRBD1 agrees at 8 bases. This CDR3 comprises 15 residues. The V gene's germline CDR1 is GTSNPN and CDR2 SVGIG (reference sequence). V lost 2 bases and J lost 4; bases outside the gene matches: 6. The CDR3 loop is CAWSKAGGLTGELFF. The CDR3 nucleotides read TGTGCCTGGAGTAAGGCAGGGGGCCTCACCGGGGAGCTGTTTTTT.

This rearrangement joins TRBV2 to TRBJ2-5; D is undetermined. Trimming took 6 bases from V and 5 from J, leaving 7 bases between them. CDR1 is SNHLY and CDR2 is FYNNEI in the germline V gene. The CDR3 has 11 residues. The chain's CDR3 is CASRAEETQYF. The CDR3 nucleotides read TGTGCCAGCAGAGCCGAGGAGACCCAGTACTTC.

V gene TRBV6-2 or TRBV6-3 combines with J gene TRBJ2-7; 7 nucleotides align to TRBD2. Germline trimming cut 3 bases from V and 2 bases from J; bases unmatched to any gene: 10. Per the germline V gene, CDR1 is MNHEY and CDR2 is SVGEGT. This CDR3 has 16 residues. For the CDR3, the DNA is TGTGCCAGCAGTTATGGCTTGGGAGGGCCTACCTACGAGCAGTACTTC. As protein: CASSYGLGGPTYEQYF.

The chain couples TRBV24-1 to TRBJ2-3; 8 positions match TRBD1. This CDR3 contains 14 residues. Trimming took 7 bases from V and 2 from J; bases not matched to a gene: 4. Germline CDR1 and CDR2: KGHDR and SFDVKD. The CDR3 DNA reads TGTGCCACCAGAGGGGACAGGATCACAGATACGCAGTATTTT. Translation: CATRGDRITDTQYF.

This clone was observed a single time. The V and J genes are TRBV27 and TRBJ2-1; no clear D. Trimming took off 3 bases at V and 6 bases at J, with 12 bases between the two ends. The CDR3 runs 14 residues. The germline V gene encodes CDR1 MNHEY and CDR2 SMNVEV (reference sequence). The CDR3 loop reads CASSFGPLPNEQFF. The DNA of the CDR3 is TGTGCCAGCAGTTTCGGGCCACTTCCCAATGAGCAGTTCTTC.

The rearrangement links TRBV6-4 to TRBJ2-3; D unclear. The CDR3 contains 14 residues. In germline, CDR1 is MRHNA, CDR2 SNTAGT. V was clipped by 3 bases and J by 2 bases, with 9 bases between them. The CDR3 DNA reads as TGTGCCAGCAGTGAGGGCCGCGACACAGATACGCAGTATTTT. Its translation is CASSEGRDTDTQYF.

The chain joins TRBV10-3 to TRBJ1-3, with D hard to call. Trimming shortened V by 3 bases and J by 0 bases, and 9 bases separated the two germline ends. There are 15 residues in the CDR3. CDR1 and CDR2 from the germline V gene are ENHRY and SYGVKD. CDR3 residues: CAISDRDNSGNTIYF. Written as DNA, the CDR3 is TGTGCCATCAGTGATCGGGATAACTCTGGAAACACCATATATTTT.

In DNA form, the CDR3 reads TGTGCCAGCAATGTTATGGGAGAGTCCTACAATGAGCAGTTCTTC. Its translation: CASNVMGESYNEQFF. The chain employs TRBV28 and TRBJ2-1, with D perhaps matching TRBD2 (5 bases). The length of the CDR3 is 15 residues. The V end was cut by 7 bases, the J end by 1 base, with 14 bases between. Germline CDR1 MDHEN, CDR2 SYDVKM.

The chain uses TRBV10-3 and TRBJ1-1, with TRBD1 as a possible D gene (6 bases). The V end was cut by 2 bases, the J end by 4 bases, with 11 bases between. The germline V gene has CDR1 ENHRY and CDR2 SYGVKD. CDR3 length: 14 amino acids. The CDR3 protein is CAISETGFGTEAFF. In DNA, the CDR3 is TGTGCCATCAGTGAGACAGGGTTCGGCACTGAAGCTTTCTTT.

V usage is TRBV4-2 and J usage is TRBJ1-6; possible D gene TRBD1, 5 bases. Germline values: CDR1 LGHNA, CDR2 YNFKEQ. V shed 4 bases and J shed 8 bases, with 12 bases lying between them. The CDR3 is 14 amino acids. The CDR3 protein is CASSLRTTDSPLHF. CDR3 DNA: TGTGCCAGCAGCCTACGGACAACGGATTCACCCCTCCACTTT.

The chain carries TRBV18 and TRBJ1-1; possibly TRBD1 for D (6 bases). The V gene's germline CDR1 is KGHSH and CDR2 LQKENI. The CDR3 runs to 15 residues. V was shortened by 1 base and J by 6 bases, with 15 bases between the two germline ends. Here the CDR3 reads CASSPRTQGSAEAFF. CDR3 nucleotides: TGTGCCAGCTCACCACGAACACAGGGAAGCGCTGAAGCTTTCTTT.

This clone was counted a single time. The V gene is TRBV2, the J gene TRBJ2-7; D unresolved. V dropped 1 base and J dropped 2 bases, with 9 bases sitting between them. Germline V gene sequence: CDR1 SNHLY, CDR2 FYNNEI. CDR3 length: 14 amino acids. The CDR3 loop reads CASSEGKRTYEQYF. In DNA, the CDR3 is TGTGCCAGCAGTGAAGGGAAGCGTACCTACGAGCAGTACTTC.